The 27 T cell receptor beta chains listed next were all sequenced from one sample in a study of response to subunit inactivated influenza vaccine. Each CDR3 protein is one row after TCRdb ran MiXCR on the RT-PCR reads. The sample holds some 500,000 distinct CDR3 sequences, more than 15% seen once. Here the sequenced sample was CD4+ T cells sorted from PBMCs, taken around 25 months after vaccination. The receptors come from a man between 50 and 69 years old who received an inactivated influenza vaccine.

As DNA, the CDR3 is TGTGCCTCTCCGGGACTAGCGAACACCGGGGAGCTGTTTTTT. Residues: CASPGLANTGELFF. The rearrangement uses TRBV30 and TRBJ2-2; 8 nucleotides agree with TRBD2. CDR1 and CDR2 from the germline V gene are GTSNPN and SVGIG (reference sequence). The CDR3 has 14 amino acids. V lost 7 bases, J lost 0 bases, and 4 bases stayed unmatched.

This clonotype was recorded a few times. The V and J genes are TRBV7-9 and TRBJ2-5, with 8 bases that match TRBD1. V shed 4 bases and J 2 bases; nucleotides not matched to a gene: 3. Germline-derived CDR1 and CDR2 are SEHNR and FQNEAQ (reference sequence). This CDR3 spans 14 amino acids. In DNA, the CDR3 is TGTGCCAGCAGCTGGACAGGGACTCAAGAGACCCAGTACTTC. Protein sequence: CASSWTGTQETQYF.

On this clonotype itself: Since a much larger clone is just one base distant, this may be a read error. The rearrangement links TRBV5-5 to TRBJ1-5; a possible D gene is TRBD1 (6 bases). The CDR3 is 15 amino acids. CDR1 is SGHKS and CDR2 is YYEKEE in the germline V gene (reference sequence). CDR3 DNA: TGTGCCAGCAGCTTCACGTATCAGGGGAGTCAGCCCCAGAATTTT. It is translated as CASSFTYQGSQPQNF. The full variable domain, rest sourced from reference TRBV5-5 and TRBJ1-5, is DAGVTQSPTHLIKTRGQQVTLRCSPISGHKSVSWYQQVLGQGPQFIFQYYEKEERGRGNFPDRFSARQFPNYSSELNVNALLLGDSALYLCASSFTYQGSQPQNFGDGTRLSIL.

V and J are TRBV19 and TRBJ2-1; D could derive from TRBD1 or TRBD2 (5 bases each). The length of the CDR3 is 15 residues. V lost 6 bases and J 5 bases, leaving 17 bases between the germline ends. CDR1 is LNHDA and CDR2 is SQIVND in the germline V gene (reference sequence). In nucleotides, the CDR3 is TGTGCCAGTAGGAGAGCCGGGACCATGGACAATGAGCAGTTCTTC. As protein: CASRRAGTMDNEQFF.

This clonotype was detected a few times. The chain joins TRBV5-1 to TRBJ2-2; 7 bases are shared with TRBD1. Germline V gene sequence: CDR1 SGHRS, CDR2 YFSETQ. J was trimmed by 2 bases and V by 0 bases; bases with no gene match: 4. CDR3 length equals 16 residues. The CDR3 DNA follows: TGCGCCAGCAGCTTGGTAGGGACAGAAAACACCGGGGAGCTGTTTTTT. This sequence encodes CASSLVGTENTGELFF.

This clonotype was counted at least ten times. The chain is built from TRBV6-1 and TRBJ2-7; 8 bases line up with TRBD1. From germline, CDR1 is MNHNS and CDR2 SASEGT. The V and J ends lost 7 bases and 1 base, in that order; junction bases with no gene match: 6. The CDR3 consists of 14 residues. The CDR3 reads CASKIDRGSYEQYF. The CDR3 DNA is TGTGCCAGCAAAATAGACAGGGGATCCTACGAGCAGTACTTC.

The gene calls are TRBV28 and TRBJ1-5; D is unresolved. The V end lost 9 bases, the J end lost 11 bases, and 11 bases lay between the germline ends. The germline CDR1 and CDR2 sequences are MDHEN and SYDVKM. The CDR3 extends over 10 amino acids. CDR3 in amino acids: CASSERTQHF. The CDR3 DNA reads TGTGCCAGTTCCGAAAGGACCCAGCATTTT. Full variable domain (rest looked up from reference TRBV28 and TRBJ1-5): DVKVTQSSRYLVKRTGEKVFLECVQDMDHENMFWYRQDPGLGLRLIYFSYDVKMKEKGDIPEGYSVSREKKERFSLILESASTNQTSMYLCASSERTQHFGDGTRLSIL.

The J gene is TRBJ1-2, the V gene TRBV12-3 or TRBV12-4; 7 nucleotides match TRBD1. The CDR3 length is 13 residues. J gave up 4 bases and V 7 bases, and 6 bases lay outside the gene matches. The CDR3 DNA reads as TGTGCCAGCACCGAGACAGGGTTCTATGGCTACACCTTC. It specifies CASTETGFYGYTF.

The gene calls are TRBV6-5 and TRBJ2-3; D uncertain. The V gene lost 2 bases and the J gene lost 2 bases, with 17 bases spanning the gap. CDR1 is MNHEY, CDR2 SVGAGI, per germline. The CDR3 covers 17 residues. The CDR3 coding sequence is TGTGCCAGCAGTTACCTTACGAAAGGGCTCTCCACAGATACGCAGTATTTT. Amino acids: CASSYLTKGLSTDTQYF.

This rearrangement joins TRBV29-1 to TRBJ2-3; D not resolved. The CDR3 loop spans 10 amino acids. Between the trimmed V and J ends, which lost 5 bases and 5 bases, there was a span of 5 bases. CDR1 SQVTM and CDR2 ANQGSEA come from the germline V gene. This chain's CDR3 is CSVSEDTQYF. In nucleotides, the CDR3 is TGCAGCGTTAGCGAAGATACGCAGTATTTT.

With respect to this clonotype: One end of the junction is discordant with germline, which a read error may explain. The rearrangement uses TRBV10-3 and TRBJ2-5; D not resolved. The CDR3 has 12 amino acids. CDR1 is ENHRY, CDR2 SYGVKD, per germline. The CDR3 protein is CAIGRLKEIQYF. CDR3 sequence (DNA): TGTGCCATCGGACGGCTAAAGGAGATCCAGTACTTC.

This clonotype was observed at least ten times. V gene TRBV15 combines with J gene TRBJ1-1; D is unclear. This CDR3 has 14 residues. Germline CDR1 is LNHNV and CDR2 is YYDKDF (reference sequence). Trimming removed 1 base at V and 1 base at J, with 7 bases between. This CDR3 is CATSRGGSNTEAFF. CDR3 DNA sequence: TGTGCCACCAGCAGAGGAGGGTCGAACACTGAAGCTTTCTTT.

The rearrangement links TRBV28 to TRBJ1-4, with 7 bases fitting TRBD1. Germline-derived CDR1 and CDR2 are MDHEN and SYDVKM. V gave up 5 bases and J gave up 8 bases; unmatched junction bases: 11. CDR3 length equals 15 residues. The CDR3 sequence is CASSTRTGMEEKLFF. The CDR3 nucleotides are TGTGCCAGCAGTACACGGACAGGCATGGAAGAAAAACTGTTTTTT.

CDR3 in DNA: TGTGCCAGCAGCTTAGACCGGACTACATACCGGGAGCTGTTTTTT. Translated, it gives CASSLDRTTYRELFF. V is TRBV7-2 and J is TRBJ2-2, with a tentative D call TRBD2 (6 bases). The ends were cut back, 1 base at V and 9 bases at J, with 15 bases in the middle. The length of the CDR3 is 15 residues. CDR1 and CDR2 from the germline V gene are SGHTA and FQGNSA.

The chain joins TRBV27 to TRBJ2-7; 9 bases map to TRBD1. The CDR3 sequence is 15 residues long. The V gene's germline CDR1 is MNHEY and CDR2 SMNVEV (reference sequence). V trimming: 0 bases; J trimming: 4 bases; junction bases outside the gene matches: 4. This CDR3 reads CASSLSRTGDYEQYF. CDR3 sequence (DNA): TGTGCCAGCAGTTTATCTAGGACAGGGGATTACGAGCAGTACTTC.

A few counts support this clonotype. V and J are TRBV7-2 and TRBJ2-5, with TRBD1 as a possible D gene (5 bases). The CDR3 sequence is 14 residues long. Looked up from germline, CDR1 is SGHTA and CDR2 is FQGNSA. Trimming pared 2 bases from V and 4 bases from J, leaving 11 bases between. CDR3 region: CASSLSGQGETQYF. The CDR3 DNA reads as TGTGCCAGCAGCTTAAGTGGGCAGGGAGAGACCCAGTACTTC.

The V and J genes are TRBV15 and TRBJ1-5; D not resolved. Germline loops: CDR1 LNHNV, CDR2 YYDKDF (reference sequence). V was pared by 1 base and J by 9 bases, with 19 bases between. The CDR3 extends over 16 amino acids. This CDR3 is CATSRVALWTSAPQHF. For the CDR3, the DNA is TGTGCCACCAGCAGAGTTGCACTCTGGACCAGTGCGCCCCAGCATTTT.

This clonotype was observed a few times. The chain combines TRBV7-8 with TRBJ2-1, with TRBD2 as a possible D gene (6 bases). The germline CDR1 and CDR2 sequences are SGHVS and FQNEAQ. The V and J ends lost 0 bases and 4 bases respectively, with 16 bases between them. The CDR3 has 17 amino acids. The CDR3, as DNA: TGTGCCAGCAGCTTAGCAGATATAGCGGTAGGGTACAATGAGCAGTTCTTC. It is translated as CASSLADIAVGYNEQFF.

The V and J genes are TRBV5-8 and TRBJ1-3, with D maybe TRBD1 (6 bases). The CDR3 spans 16 residues. Germline CDR1 is SGHTS and CDR2 is YDEGEE. V dropped 4 bases and J dropped 0 bases, with 14 bases sitting between them. The CDR3 DNA follows: TGTGCCAGCAGCAAGGGGGACACCGACTCTGGAAACACCATATATTTT. This gives the protein CASSKGDTDSGNTIYF.

This sequence joins TRBV20-1 and TRBJ1-1; unclear D gene. Germline values: CDR1 DFQATT, CDR2 SNEGSKA (reference sequence). The CDR3 has 12 amino acids. V gave up 1 base and J gave up 5 bases, with 8 bases separating them. CDR3 residues: CSARVPDTEAFF. The CDR3 DNA sequence: TGCAGTGCTAGAGTTCCGGATACTGAAGCTTTCTTT.

This clonotype has more than one count but fewer than ten. Here the CDR3 DNA reads TGCAGTGCTAGAGGAGCAAGGGGCCGCGAGACCCAGTACTTC. As protein: CSARGARGRETQYF. The chain links TRBV20-1 to TRBJ2-5, with D tentatively TRBD1 (5 bases). Germline CDR1 DFQATT, CDR2 SNEGSKA (reference sequence). The V end lost 1 base, the J end lost 5 bases, and 14 bases lay between the germline ends. The CDR3 runs to 14 residues.

In its sample, this clonotype was seen a few times. The V call is TRBV5-1, the J call TRBJ1-1; D call uncertain. V gave up 3 bases and J gave up 0 bases, with 9 bases separating them. The germline V gene has CDR1 SGHRS and CDR2 YFSETQ. The CDR3 is 14 amino acids. The CDR3 loop reads CASSSGDMNTEAFF. CDR3 bases: TGCGCCAGCAGCTCTGGAGACATGAACACTGAAGCTTTCTTT.

This clonotype was recorded a few times. The rearrangement links TRBV28 to TRBJ2-2, with 9 bases identical to TRBD1. J gave up 1 base and V 5 bases, and 5 bases lay outside the gene matches. This CDR3 contains 16 residues. The germline V gene encodes CDR1 MDHEN and CDR2 SYDVKM. CDR3: CASSRYRGRNTGELFF. In nucleotides, the CDR3 is TGTGCCAGCAGTCGCTACAGGGGGCGGAACACCGGGGAGCTGTTTTTT.

The gene calls are TRBV5-1 and TRBJ2-1; D remains unclear. The CDR3 is 11 amino acids. CDR1 and CDR2 from the germline V gene are SGHRS and YFSETQ. V lost 4 bases, J lost 7 bases, and 6 bases lay in between. The CDR3, as DNA: TGCGCCAGCAGCATCACAAATGAGCAGTTCTTC. Encoded protein: CASSITNEQFF.

This CDR3 is CASSSNGVQETQYF. The CDR3 nucleotides are TGTGCCAGCAGCTCTAACGGGGTCCAAGAGACCCAGTACTTC. The chain joins TRBV5-6 to TRBJ2-5; D is perhaps TRBD2 (5 bases). The CDR3 is 14 amino acids. Germline-derived CDR1 and CDR2 are SGHDT and YYEEEE. V lost 3 bases to trimming and J lost 1 base, with 10 bases between them.

This clonotype came up a few times. V and J are TRBV20-1 and TRBJ2-1; 8 nucleotides align to TRBD2. CDR3 size: 15 residues. Per germline, CDR1 DFQATT and CDR2 SNEGSKA (reference sequence). The V and J ends lost 2 bases and 7 bases, in that order; junction bases with no gene match: 10. The CDR3 protein is CSARLVAGSGNEQFF. CDR3 in DNA: TGCAGTGCTAGATTGGTAGCGGGGTCGGGGAATGAGCAGTTCTTC.

J is TRBJ2-7 and V is TRBV5-1, with D possibly matching TRBD2 (5 bases). Trimming stripped 5 bases from V and 2 bases from J, with 11 bases between. There are 13 residues in the CDR3. CDR1 is SGHRS and CDR2 is YFSETQ in the germline V gene. The CDR3 loop reads CASRIAGTYEQYF. The DNA of the CDR3 is TGCGCCAGCAGAATAGCCGGGACCTACGAGCAGTACTTC.